This T cell receptor (beta chain) was found in a study of T cells after yellow fever vaccination. TCRdb re-analysed the 5' RACE reads in MiXCR, keeping a single row per CDR3 protein. The table lists more than 65,000 distinct CDR3 sequences, 5% to 6.5% of them singletons, with 2.2% in the top ten. This clonotype was counted many times. The V and J ends lost 1 base and 6 bases, in that order; junction bases with no gene match: 10. This CDR3 is built from 15 residues. Germline CDR1 reads SGHRS; CDR2 reads YFSETQ. The source was CD4+ T cells sorted from PBMCs, collected around 15 days after the first yellow fever vaccination. The chain links TRBV5-1 to TRBJ2-7, with 7 nucleotides matching TRBD1. This receptor was obtained from a man between 18 and 35 years old who received the YFV17D yellow fever vaccine. CDR3 nucleotides: TGCGCCAGCAGCTTGACGGGACAGTCCCTGGGCGAGCAGTACTTC. It specifies CASSLTGQSLGEQYF.